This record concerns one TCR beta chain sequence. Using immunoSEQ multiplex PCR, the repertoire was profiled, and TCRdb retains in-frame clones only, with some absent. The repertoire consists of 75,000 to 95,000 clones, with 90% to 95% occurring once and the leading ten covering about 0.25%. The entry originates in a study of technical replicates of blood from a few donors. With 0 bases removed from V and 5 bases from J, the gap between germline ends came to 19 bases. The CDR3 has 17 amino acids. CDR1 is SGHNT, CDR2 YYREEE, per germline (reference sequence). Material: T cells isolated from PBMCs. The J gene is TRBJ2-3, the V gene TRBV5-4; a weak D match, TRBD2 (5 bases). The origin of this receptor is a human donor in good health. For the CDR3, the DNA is TGTGCCAGCAGCTTGGCCTCTGGGAGTTTGGCGCGAGATACGCAGTATTTT. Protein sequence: CASSLASGSLARDTQYF.